This is a list of T cell receptor beta chains from one sample in a study of beta chain features in type 1 diabetes. Profiling relied on immunoSEQ multiplex PCR, and the TCRdb table lists in-frame clones only, not all of them. The sample comprises under 950,000 clones, roughly 15% of which are singletons, and 0.02% to 0.025% rests with the top ten. The sequenced sample was naive CD4+ T cells from blood. Receptors originate from a woman under 30 in good health. Both conserved end residues are part of each CDR3. The D gene is left open where the match is weak. A row's size may be missing; if present it is once, few, many or a size class.

TRBJ2-1 TRBV18 - - TGTGCCAGCTCACCACAATGGGGCAGGGTGTGGAATGAGCAGTTCTTC CASSPQWGRVWNEQFF
TRBJ1-5 TRBV10-3 - TRBD1 TGTGCCATCAGATCCGGGACAGGCAATCAGCCCCAGCATTTT CAIRSGTGNQPQHF
TRBJ2-6 TRBV5-5 - - TGTGCCAGCAGCTTGGCTGGCTCTGGGGCCAACGTCCTGACTTTC CASSLAGSGANVLTF
TRBJ1-3 TRBV7-2 - - TGTGCCAGCCGTTTCTCGGGGTACTCTGGAAACACCATATATTTT CASRFSGYSGNTIYF
TRBJ2-5 TRBV7-9 few TRBD1 TGTGCCAGCAGCTTGGACAGGAACCAAGAGACCCAGTACTTC CASSLDRNQETQYF
TRBJ2-2 TRBV7-3 few TRBD2 TGTGCCAGCAGCTTAACTAGCGGGAGTGTCAACACCGGGGAGCTGTTTTTT CASSLTSGSVNTGELFF
TRBJ2-4 TRBV15 few - TGTGCCACCAGCAGAGCGCCACGGGATGGGATTCAGTACTTC CATSRAPRDGIQYF
TRBJ1-5 TRBV19 - - TGTGCCAGTACGAAACAACCGGGAGCCGAGGGGCCCCAGCATTTT CASTKQPGAEGPQHF
TRBJ2-7 TRBV9 - - TGTGCCAGCAGCGTAGCTTACACACCCTACGAGCAGTACTTC CASSVAYTPYEQYF
TRBJ2-1 TRBV14 many TRBD1 TGTGCCAGCAGCCATCAAGGGACAGTCTACAATGAGCAGTTCTTC CASSHQGTVYNEQFF
TRBJ2-1 TRBV6-1 - TRBD2 TGTGCCAGCAGTGAACTCGAGGGGACTAGCGGGAGCTCCTACAATGAGCAGTTCTTC CASSELEGTSGSSYNEQFF
TRBJ2-7 TRBV20-1 few - TGCAGTGCTCGGGACGCCTACGAGCAGTACTTC CSARDAYEQYF
TRBJ2-3 TRBV28 - - TGTGCCAGCAGTCGCGGAGATACGCAGTATTTT CASSRGDTQYF
TRBJ2-6 TRBV25-1 - TRBD1 TGTGCCAGCAGTGCCTTGACAGGGGCAGCCTCTGGGGCCAACGTCCTGACTTTC CASSALTGAASGANVLTF
TRBJ2-2 TRBV15 - TRBD2 TGTGCCACCAGCAAAAGGCGCGGGGGGACCGGGGAGCTGTTTTTT CATSKRRGGTGELFF
TRBJ1-1 TRBV7-2 once - TGTGCCAGCAGCTTCCCAGGGCTGAGCACTGAAGCTTTCTTT CASSFPGLSTEAFF
TRBJ2-7 TRBV4-2 - TRBD1 TGTGCCAGCAGCCCAACGGCGGCAGGGGGAGTATTCTACGAGCAGTACTTC CASSPTAAGGVFYEQYF
TRBJ2-1 TRBV9 - TRBD2 TGTGCCAGCAGCACACACATGACTAGCGGAGCCTACAATGAGCAGTTCTTC CASSTHMTSGAYNEQFF
TRBJ1-1 TRBV19 - - TGTGCCAGTAAGGGGACCTCGGGTGAAGCTTTCTTT CASKGTSGEAFF
TRBJ1-2 TRBV28 - - TGTGCCAGCACCGATGGCTATGGCTACACCTTC CASTDGYGYTF
TRBJ2-1 TRBV21-1 few - TGTGCCAGCAGCAAAAGGGCGGGTGGCAGGGGTTTGAACCAACAGGAGAATGAGCAGTTCTTC CASSKRAGGRGLNQQENEQFF
TRBJ2-1 TRBV5-4 few - TGTGCCAGCAGCTTACCAACTTACAATGAGCAGTTCTTC CASSLPTYNEQFF
TRBJ2-7 TRBV20-1 few - TGCAGTGCTATTGAGTACGAGCAGTACTTC CSAIEYEQYF
TRBJ2-5 TRBV7-2 - - TGTGCCAGCAGCCGCCAGGGGCTGATGGAGACCCAGTACTTC CASSRQGLMETQYF
TRBJ2-1 TRBV11-3 few TRBD2 TGTGCCAGCAGCTTAGTAGGGACTAGCGACCGTCTTTCCTACAATGAGCAGTTCTTC CASSLVGTSDRLSYNEQFF
TRBJ2-6 TRBV5-6 few - TGTGCCAGCAGTGGACCCGGGGCCAACGTCCTGACTTTC CASSGPGANVLTF
TRBJ2-3 TRBV4-3 few - TGCGCCAGCAGCCGTGGGGCACTAGTCGCAGATACGCAGTATTTT CASSRGALVADTQYF
TRBJ2-1 TRBV18 - TRBD2 TGTGCCAGCTCACCACTAGCGGGAGGAGGAAATGAGCAGTTCTTC CASSPLAGGGNEQFF
TRBJ1-1 TRBV5-6 - - TGTGCCAGCAGCCAAACAGGTCGCGGGGCTGAAGCTTTCTTT CASSQTGRGAEAFF
TRBJ2-5 TRBV7-8 few - TGTGCCAGCAGCTCGAGGAGGGCGATTTATGAGACCCAGTACTTC CASSSRRAIYETQYF
TRBJ2-7 TRBV19 - - TGTGCCAGTAGTATAGCAGGACTCCCCTACGAGCAGTACTTC CASSIAGLPYEQYF
TRBJ1-2 TRBV15 few - TGTGCCACCAGCAGGCAGACAGGTTATGGCTACACCTTC CATSRQTGYGYTF
TRBJ2-7 TRBV19 - - TGTGCCACCCTATTAGCAGGCGACTACGAGCAGTACTTC CATLLAGDYEQYF
TRBJ2-5 TRBV19 few TRBD2 TGTGCCAGTAGCCAACGAGTTAGCGGGGGAAACCAAGAGACCCAGTACTTC CASSQRVSGGNQETQYF
TRBJ2-7 TRBV5-1 - - TGCGCCAGCAGAAAAGATGTCGGAGCCCCTCTCGGTGGGTACTTC CASRKDVGAPLGGYF
TRBJ2-2 TRBV28 - TRBD1 TGTGCCAGCAGTCCCCCCCCCGGGACAGGGGAGTACTCCAGGGTTTACGGGGAGCTGTTTTTT CASSPPPGTGEYSRVYGELFF
TRBJ1-2 TRBV14 - - TGTGCCAGCAGCCAAGTCCTGGGGCCAGGACAGAGCTACACCTTC CASSQVLGPGQSYTF
TRBJ1-5 TRBV5-6 few - TGTGCCAGCAGCTATTATACAGGTAGCAATCAGCCCCAGCATTTT CASSYYTGSNQPQHF
TRBJ2-3 TRBV18 few TRBD1 TGTGCCAGCTCAACAGGGGCTATTTACGATACGCAGTATTTT CASSTGAIYDTQYF
TRBJ2-7 TRBV19 - TRBD1 TGTGCCAGTAGGCAACGACAGGGGGCTCCCTACGAGCAGTACTTC CASRQRQGAPYEQYF
TRBJ1-5 TRBV2 few - TGTGCCAGCAGTACAGAGTATAGCAATCAGCCCCAGCATTTT CASSTEYSNQPQHF
TRBJ2-3 TRBV10-3 few TRBD1 TGTGCCATCAGCGGACAGGGAAACACAGATACGCAGTATTTT CAISGQGNTDTQYF
TRBJ2-1 TRBV18 - TRBD2 TGTGCCAGCTCACCGATTCGGCTAGCGGATAACAATGAGCAGTTCTTC CASSPIRLADNNEQFF
TRBJ1-2 TRBV6-1 - - TGTGCCAGCAGTGAATTTGAGGTCTATGGCTACACCTTC CASSEFEVYGYTF
TRBJ1-1 TRBV15 few TRBD1 TGTGCCACCAGCCTTTCAGGGGGCACTGAAGCTTTCTTT CATSLSGGTEAFF
TRBJ2-5 TRBV28 - TRBD2 TGTGCCAGCAGCCAGGGGCAACTAGCGGGAATAGAGACCCAGTACTTC CASSQGQLAGIETQYF
TRBJ2-7 TRBV27 - TRBD2 TGTGCCAGCAGTTTATCCGCTTCACTAGCGGAGTCCTACGAGCAGTACTTC CASSLSASLAESYEQYF
TRBJ2-6 TRBV29-1 - - TGCAGCGGACTGATTACAGGAAAAACCAAGTCTGGGGCCAACGTCCTGACTTTC CSGLITGKTKSGANVLTF
TRBJ2-6 TRBV25-1 - - TGTGCCAGCAGGCGGGGCCGCTCTGGGGCCAACGTCCTGACTTTC CASRRGRSGANVLTF
TRBJ2-7 TRBV28 - - TGTGCCAGCAGCTGGAGGGGGGAGGAGCAGTACTTC CASSWRGEEQYF
TRBJ1-2 TRBV28 - - TGTGCCAGCAGACAGGCTAACTATGGCTACACCTTC CASRQANYGYTF
TRBJ2-3 TRBV7-9 - - TGTGCCAGCAGCTCCCCGTACCGGTCCTTACGCACAGATACGCAGTATTTT CASSSPYRSLRTDTQYF
TRBJ2-7 TRBV6-1 few TRBD2 TGTGCCAGCAACTCAGGTAATAGCGGGGCCTACGAGCAGTACTTC CASNSGNSGAYEQYF